This T cell receptor beta chain was recovered during a study of T cells in Graves' hyperthyroidism and ophthalmopathy. The source material, RNA transcripts, was used to amplify TCR beta CDR3 regions. Primed by the HTBI set, a first-round RT-PCR was run on the TCR CDR3. TCRdb re-derived calls from the multiplex PCR reads in MiXCR, one entry per CDR3 protein. The repertoire holds hundreds of thousands of distinct CDR3 sequences, with roughly 14% as singletons. The sample holds a few counts of this clonotype. A single base separates this from a much larger clone, so it may be a read error. CDR3 size: 17 residues. With 2 bases removed from V and 8 bases from J, the gap between germline ends came to 23 bases. Germline V gene lookup returns CDR1 SGHRS and CDR2 YFSETQ.

The chain couples TRBV5-1 to TRBJ2-1, with a weak D call TRBD2 (7 bases). This sequence originates from a woman between 18 and 30 years old with Graves' hyperthyroidism. The specimen was blood. The CDR3 DNA reads as TGCGCCAGCAGCTTACACCGCTTACAGGGAGGGTACGATGAGCAGTTCTTC. Its protein is CASSLHRLQGGYDEQFF.